A single sample is the source of the 6 T cell receptor beta chains below, sequenced in a study of spatial heterogeneity in lung cancer. Each CDR3 protein is one row after TCRdb ran MiXCR on the 5' RACE reads. This table has more than 65,000 distinct CDR3 sequences, roughly an eighth appearing once. Time point reported: sample taken at primary tumor resection. The authors sequenced whole RNA from tumor, nontumor lung or frozen PBMC without sorting. The sample consisted of PBMCs, taken at surgery. These receptor sequences come from a male donor with early-stage non-small cell lung cancer.

The chain joins TRBV29-1 to TRBJ1-1; no clear D gene. Germline V gene sequence: CDR1 SQVTM, CDR2 ANQGSEA. The ends were cut back, 0 bases at V and 3 bases at J, with 11 bases in the middle. There are 14 residues in the CDR3. The CDR3 region is CSVEDGPSYTEAFF. As DNA, the CDR3 is TGCAGCGTTGAAGACGGTCCGTCTTACACTGAAGCTTTCTTT. Filled out from reference TRBV29-1 and TRBJ1-1, the complete variable domain reads SAVISQKPSRDICQRGTSLTIQCQVDSQVTMMFWYRQQPGQSLTLIATANQGSEATYESGFVIDKFPISRPNLTFSTLTVSNMSPEDSSIYLCSVEDGPSYTEAFFGQGTRLTVV.

This clonotype was recorded a few times. V gene TRBV11-3 combines with J gene TRBJ2-1, with a possible D match to TRBD1 (6 bases). Germline V gene lookup returns CDR1 SGHNT and CDR2 YENEEA. Trimming pared 1 base from V and 0 bases from J, leaving 10 bases between. The CDR3 is made up of 16 amino acids. Written as DNA, the CDR3 is TGTGCCAGCAGCTTAGGAGGACAGAGCTCCTACAATGAGCAGTTCTTC. This gives the protein CASSLGGQSSYNEQFF.

In DNA form, the CDR3 reads TGTGCCAGCCAGAGGGCGGGGACTGAAGCTTTCTTT. Protein product: CASQRAGTEAFF. J is TRBJ1-1 and V is TRBV3-1; D is uncertain. This CDR3 is 12 amino acids long. The V end was cut by 8 bases, the J end by 5 bases, with 12 bases between. CDR1 LGHDT and CDR2 YNNKEL come from the germline V gene (reference sequence).

This clonotype was counted only a few times. The chain recombines TRBV29-1 with TRBJ2-7; TRBD1 might be the D (6 bases). The CDR3 is made up of 15 amino acids. Germline CDR1 reads SQVTM; CDR2 reads ANQGSEA. Trimming took 1 base from V and 2 from J, leaving 15 bases between them. The CDR3 DNA is TGCAGCGTTGAAGGCGGGTCCTCAGGGGCCTACGAGCAGTACTTC. The encoded protein is CSVEGGSSGAYEQYF.

The J gene is TRBJ2-2, the V gene TRBV12-3 or TRBV12-4, with a possible D match to TRBD1 (5 bases). Trimming stripped 7 bases from V and 4 bases from J, with 13 bases between. The length of the CDR3 is 14 residues. CDR3 region: CASTTQTVTGELFF. The CDR3 coding sequence is TGTGCCAGCACCACACAGACAGTCACCGGGGAGCTGTTTTTT.

This clonotype was observed a few times. CDR3 coding DNA: TGCAGCGTTGAAACCGCGGGCCGTTACAATGAGCAGTTCTTC. Protein: CSVETAGRYNEQFF. The rearrangement joins TRBV29-1 to TRBJ2-1; maybe TRBD2 (5 bases). The CDR3 has 14 amino acids. Germline CDR1 SQVTM, CDR2 ANQGSEA. Trimming left V 2 bases short and J 4 bases short, with 12 bases between.